This TCR beta chain came from a study of OX40 agonist ivuxolimab in advanced cancers. The table lists this clone with a few counts. CDR3 length: 17 residues. Germline CDR1 is SGHRS and CDR2 is YFSETQ. Trimming shortened V by 1 base and J by 5 bases, and 21 bases separated the two germline ends. TCRdb's table, derived via immunoSEQ multiplex PCR, lists solely in-frame clones and lacks some. The sample has about 20,000 clones, 84% seen once. The chain combines TRBV5-1 with TRBJ1-2; D might be TRBD1 (5 bases). The receptor comes from an adult with an advanced solid tumor such as melanoma, head and neck, liver or kidney cancer. The specimen was CD4+ or CD8+ T cells sorted from blood, collected in a trial of the OX40 agonist ivuxolimab. The CDR3 DNA reads as TGCGCCAGCAGCTTGTGGGTGGACCAGGGAGGAAGGTATGGCTACACCTTC. It translates to CASSLWVDQGGRYGYTF.